This passage covers 15 T cell receptor beta chains from one sample sequenced in a study of cytomegalovirus exposure and HLA in healthy donors. In the PCR, 60 Vbeta and 13 Jbeta primers were used. Sequencing used immunoSEQ multiplex PCR; TCRdb keeps in-frame clones, though not all of them. This table has approximately 120,000 clones, about 70% appearing once. The sequencing input was PBMCs. Receptors were obtained from a woman aged 55-69 years in good health and CMV-seropositive.

The DNA for the CDR3 is TGTGCCAGCAGCTTCAGGGTCGGAAATTCACCCCTCCACTTT. It translates to CASSFRVGNSPLHF. The chain employs TRBV9 and TRBJ1-6; D might be TRBD1 (5 bases). V lost 4 bases and J lost 7, with 12 bases in between. This CDR3 has 14 amino acids. Germline V gene data show CDR1 as SGDLS and CDR2 as YYNGEE.

With regard to this clone: Other nucleotide sequences in the sample specify the same CDR3. J is TRBJ2-3 and V is TRBV7-2; the match to TRBD2 covers 7 bases. Germline CDR1 reads SGHTA; CDR2 reads FQGNSA. The CDR3 totals 17 residues. V gave up 1 base and J gave up 0 bases; unmatched junction bases: 7. CDR3: CASSLGPSGLSTDTQYF. The CDR3 DNA reads TGTGCCAGCAGCTTAGGCCCTAGCGGCCTAAGCACAGATACGCAGTATTTT.

This chain links TRBV25-1 with TRBJ2-7; 10 bases agree with TRBD1. V trimming: 5 bases; J trimming: 6 bases; junction bases outside the gene matches: 7. The length of the CDR3 is 14 residues. Looked up from germline, CDR1 is MGHDK and CDR2 is SYGVNS. The CDR3 protein is CASSPLGTGAEQYF. The CDR3 DNA reads TGTGCCAGCAGTCCGTTAGGGACAGGGGCCGAGCAGTACTTC.

The V call is TRBV18, the J call TRBJ1-2; the D gene is possibly TRBD1 (5 bases). V lost 0 bases, J lost 1 base, and 9 bases lay in between. This CDR3 is built from 15 residues. Germline CDR1 KGHSH, CDR2 LQKENI. CDR3 bases: TGTGCCAGCTCACCACCCAGGGTGGATAACTATGGCTACACCTTC. Translation: CASSPPRVDNYGYTF.

The chain combines TRBV19 with TRBJ1-1, with a weak D call TRBD1 (5 bases). The CDR3 covers 14 residues. Trimming removed 5 bases from V and 0 bases from J, with 10 bases in between. From germline, CDR1 is LNHDA and CDR2 SQIVND (reference sequence). This CDR3 is CASSPPGVNTEAFF. In nucleotides, the CDR3 is TGTGCCAGTAGTCCTCCGGGGGTGAACACTGAAGCTTTCTTT.

This chain uses TRBV7-8 with TRBJ2-1, with TRBD2 as a possible D gene (7 bases). The V end lost 1 base, the J end lost 2 bases, and 9 bases lay between the germline ends. The germline V gene encodes CDR1 SGHVS and CDR2 FQNEAQ. The CDR3 totals 15 residues. CDR3 coding DNA: TGTGCCAGCAGCTTAGAGGGGGGGGCCTACAATGAGCAGTTCTTC. It codes for CASSLEGGAYNEQFF.

The chain joins TRBV18 to TRBJ2-5; D might be TRBD2 (5 bases). Looked up from germline, CDR1 is KGHSH and CDR2 is LQKENI. This CDR3 is 13 amino acids long. The V end was cut by 1 base, the J end by 3 bases, with 6 bases between. The CDR3 sequence: CASSPLGEETQYF. The CDR3 DNA reads as TGTGCCAGCTCACCACTCGGGGAAGAGACCCAGTACTTC.

J is TRBJ2-1 and V is TRBV7-2; 9 bases align to TRBD2. Germline V lookup: CDR1 SGHTA, CDR2 FQGNSA. The CDR3 has 19 residues. The junction had 20 bases not matched to a gene; V was cut back by 5 bases and J by 6 bases. CDR3 nucleotides: TGTGCCAGCAGCCCTATAGCGGGAGCCACGTATTGGGCCCCCAATGAGCAGTTCTTC. Translated: CASSPIAGATYWAPNEQFF.

This clone was counted a few times. The chain joins TRBV7-9 to TRBJ2-7; unclear D gene. V was pared by 5 bases and J by 3 bases, with 14 bases between. Germline assignment: CDR1 SEHNR and CDR2 FQNEAQ (reference sequence). This CDR3 spans 14 amino acids. The CDR3 region is CASSALGTRYEQYF. CDR3 sequence (DNA): TGTGCCAGCAGCGCGCTAGGCACCCGCTACGAGCAGTACTTC.

The genes are TRBV2 and TRBJ1-5; D is ambiguous. The CDR3 loop spans 15 amino acids. V was clipped by 7 bases and J by 0 bases, with 13 bases between them. CDR1 and CDR2 from the germline V gene are SNHLY and FYNNEI. CDR3 sequence reads: CASNPQDHSNQPQHF. The CDR3 region has the DNA TGTGCCAGCAACCCTCAGGATCATAGCAATCAGCCCCAGCATTTT.

The chain employs TRBV19 and TRBJ1-2; no clear D gene. CDR3 size: 15 residues. The germline V and J ends were trimmed by 3 bases and 0 bases, with 11 bases remaining between them. Germline CDR1 LNHDA, CDR2 SQIVND (reference sequence). The chain's CDR3 is CASSISQSANYGYTF. CDR3 DNA sequence: TGTGCCAGTAGTATTTCACAGTCGGCTAACTATGGCTACACCTTC.

V gene TRBV5-6 combines with J gene TRBJ2-1, with D possibly TRBD1 on 6 matching bases. Germline V lookup: CDR1 SGHDT, CDR2 YYEEEE. The V gene lost 3 bases and the J gene lost 10 bases, with 14 bases spanning the gap. The CDR3 runs 13 residues. In DNA, the CDR3 is TGTGCCAGCAGCTCCCCAGGGGTCTACGAGCAGTTCTTC. This gives the protein CASSSPGVYEQFF.

J is TRBJ1-3 and V is TRBV7-9; D is perhaps TRBD1 (6 bases). Germline assignment: CDR1 SEHNR and CDR2 FQNEAQ (reference sequence). The CDR3 has 13 amino acids. The CDR3 is CVQGEISGNTIYF. Written as DNA, the CDR3 is TGTGTACAGGGCGAAATCTCTGGAAACACCATATATTTT.

The chain employs TRBV28 and TRBJ1-1, with TRBD1 identical over 7 bases. V was clipped by 6 bases and J by 1 base; unmatched bases: 8. This CDR3 is built from 15 residues. Germline-derived CDR1 and CDR2 are MDHEN and SYDVKM. CDR3 coding DNA: TGTGCCAGCAGACCGAGGGACAGACCGAACACTGAAGCTTTCTTT. Translated, it gives CASRPRDRPNTEAFF.

The rearrangement joins TRBV30 to TRBJ1-2; D remains ambiguous. Germline V gives CDR1 GTSNPN, CDR2 SVGIG (reference sequence). The CDR3 runs to 11 residues. The germline V and J ends were trimmed by 0 bases and 4 bases, with 3 bases remaining between them. The CDR3 DNA reads TGTGCCTGGAGTGTACTCTATGGCTACACCTTC. Translated: CAWSVLYGYTF.